This T cell receptor (beta chain) was sequenced in a study of blood T cells in healthy people across ages. Study-wide results and limits: No one knew whether donors had CMV, which possibly confounded expanded clonotype changes.

Using a J-beta primer mix together with a sample-barcoded 5' primer, a second PCR was run for about 6 to 12 cycles. TCRdb reanalysed the 5' RACE reads using MiXCR and keeps one entry per CDR3 protein. The sample lists 1.5 million or so distinct CDR3 sequences, about 43% occurring once. Trimming pared 0 bases from V and 6 bases from J, leaving 17 bases between. The germline V gene has CDR1 LGHNA and CDR2 YNFKEQ. The CDR3 extends over 17 amino acids. The study recruited healthy Caucasian donors from Russia who were aged roughly 6 to 95. Points on this clonotype: Its cognate antigen is unknown.

This TCR was recovered from a woman aged 18-30 years in good health. The chain joins TRBV4-2 to TRBJ2-2; the D gene could be TRBD1 or TRBD2 (5 bases each). Source material: blood. This CDR3 reads CASSQDLRDRDPGELFF. The CDR3 DNA is TGTGCCAGCAGCCAAGACCTACGGGACCGTGACCCCGGGGAGCTGTTTTTT.